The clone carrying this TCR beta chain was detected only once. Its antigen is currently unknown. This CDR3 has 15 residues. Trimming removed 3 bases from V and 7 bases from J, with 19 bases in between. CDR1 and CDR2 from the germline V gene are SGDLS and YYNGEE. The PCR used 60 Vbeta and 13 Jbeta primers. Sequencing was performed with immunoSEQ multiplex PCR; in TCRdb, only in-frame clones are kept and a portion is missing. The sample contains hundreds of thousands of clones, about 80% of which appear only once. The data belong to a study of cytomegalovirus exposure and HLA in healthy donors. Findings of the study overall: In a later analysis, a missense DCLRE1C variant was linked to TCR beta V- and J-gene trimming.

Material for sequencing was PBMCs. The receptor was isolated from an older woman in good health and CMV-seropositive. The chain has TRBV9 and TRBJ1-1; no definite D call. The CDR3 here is CASSARGGRVNEAFF. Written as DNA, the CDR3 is TGTGCCAGCAGCGCCCGAGGAGGGAGGGTGAATGAAGCTTTCTTT.